This T cell receptor beta chain was obtained from a study of Ad26.COV2.S vaccination and SARS-CoV-2 variants (dated by TCRdb to the early 2020s). As for the study more broadly: TCRbeta repertoire sequencing was used to assess the specificity and breadth of SARS-CoV-2-reactive T cell receptors after Ad26.COV2.S vaccination. A total of 32 samples were included in the TCR-sequenced set, comprising around 19 Ad26.COV2.S vaccine recipients, 5 placebo recipients and 8 SARS-CoV-2 convalescent individuals. Overall study outcomes, separate from this receptor: Ad26.COV2.S recipients had higher spike-specific TCR breadth than placebo recipients (P = 0.0014). After vaccination, spike-specific CD8+ and CD4+ T cell responses were reported to show substantial breadth. The authors noted that total T cell responses may have been underestimated by the TCR breadth and depth analyses. Vaccine and placebo recipients had similar non-spike TCR breadth, a finding consistent with the vaccine containing only spike.

Including the terminal cysteine and phenylalanine, the CDR3 comprises 14 residues. Only the CDR3 region is kept as DNA, spanning 42 bases read in frame from base 1. V trim: 7 bases; J trim: 4 bases; unmatched bases: 7. Taken with the paper, the label for time point translates to: individuals recovered from natural SARS-CoV-2 infection. Concerning this clone itself: The antigen this receptor binds is unknown. Per-nucleotide qualities are absent, and no much larger clonotype sits a single base away.

The immunoSEQ Assay was used to sequence TCRbeta CDR3 regions. After extraction, genomic DNA underwent amplification by bias-controlled multiplex PCR, followed by high-throughput sequencing. The source study handled its data this way. To quantify the absolute abundance of every unique TCRbeta CDR3 region, sequences were collapsed and filtered. T cell fraction was estimated by normalization of TCRbeta template counts to usable DNA, with usable DNA being measured through amplification of reference genes present in all nucleated cells. Repertoire TCRs were annotated as SARS-CoV-2-specific when V gene, CDR3 amino acid sequence and J gene were exactly matched to a known reactive TCR set. The reference SARS-CoV-2 TCR set came from MIRA and was filtered for enrichment in COVID-19-positive ImmuneCODE repertoires, removing public or cross-reactive TCRs. Based on the MIRA antigens, annotated TCRs were further analysed at the level of specific ORF or position within ORF. Breadth was defined as annotated unique rearrangements over total unique productive rearrangements; depth was the summed frequency of those rearrangements. Two-sided Wilcoxon rank-sum tests were applied when comparing TCR breadth between groups. TCRdb took over this immuneACCESS table, retaining in-frame rearrangements with V and J assigned. Such tables are incomplete; in checked studies, under half of the missing clones stem from an unresolved V gene, and the remainder is unexplained. V, J and clone size reflect that table, while D and trimming were determined from the DNA. The sample yields 120,000 to 150,000 clones; 86% were counted once. The ten largest clones take up 5% of the sample.

The chain is made from TRBV23-1 and TRBJ1-2, with 9 bases in between that match TRBD1. TRBV23-1 is an ORF for which the function is uncertain. The sample consisted of peripheral blood, taken after recovery from COVID-19. The receptor was isolated from a human donor who had recovered from COVID-19. The CDR3 loop reads CASTRTGDVYGYTF. At the DNA level, the sequence is TGCGCCAGCACGCGGACAGGGGATGTCTATGGCTACACCTTC.